This T cell receptor (beta chain) was recorded in a study of T cell responses to AZD1222 COVID-19 vaccine. The CDR3 has 17 amino acids. J lost 5 bases, V lost 5 bases, and 10 bases had no gene match. CDR1 is SGHRS and CDR2 is YFSETQ in the germline V gene. Repertoires were generated with immunoSEQ multiplex PCR, while TCRdb's copy carries only in-frame clones and drops some. The sample comprises some 200,000 clones, 85% to 95% of which are singletons, and over 9.5% rests with the top ten. Sequenced here: peripheral blood, sampled on day 0 of AZD1222 vaccination. The V call is TRBV5-1, the J call TRBJ2-1; 13 nucleotides line up with TRBD2. This receptor was obtained from an adult in good health. The CDR3: CASSPRTSGRGNNEQFF. CDR3 coding DNA: TGCGCCAGCAGTCCTAGAACTAGCGGGAGGGGAAACAATGAGCAGTTCTTC.